A selection of T cell receptor beta chains follows, all from one sample in a study of blood T cell dynamics during melanoma immunotherapy. Sequencing was performed with immunoSEQ multiplex PCR; in TCRdb, only in-frame clones are kept and a portion is missing. The sample yields 13,000 to 15,000 clones, 70% to 90% seen once. Sequences were derived from blood, sampled from a patient treated with checkpoint blockade. The receptors shown here come from a human donor with melanoma. Each CDR3 is given with its conserved first and last residue. Each record gives: clone size, CDR3 length, D gene, V gene, J gene, CDR3 protein, CDR3 DNA. The D gene is left open where the match is weak. Size values are once, few and many counts, or a class for expanded clones, and some rows have none.

medium-sized	11	-	TRBV18	TRBJ2-5	CASSNQETQYF	TGTGCCAGCTCAAATCAAGAGACCCAGTACTTC
-	13	-	TRBV11-2	TRBJ1-3	CASSESSGNTIYF	TGTGCCAGCAGCGAGAGCTCTGGAAACACCATATATTTT
-	13	-	TRBV28	TRBJ2-1	CASSLAGFNEQFF	TGTGCCAGCAGCCTGGCAGGGTTCAATGAGCAGTTCTTC
-	14	-	TRBV7-9	TRBJ2-7	CASSLGLTDYEQYF	TGTGCCAGCAGCTTAGGACTAACAGATTACGAGCAGTACTTC
-	14	-	TRBV4-3	TRBJ2-1	CASSQGAVDFEQFF	TGCGCCAGCAGCCAAGGCGCAGTAGATTTTGAGCAGTTCTTC
-	14	TRBD2	TRBV4-3	TRBJ2-1	CASSQDGLAFEQFF	TGCGCCAGCAGCCAAGATGGACTAGCGTTTGAGCAGTTCTTC
-	12	-	TRBV7-9	TRBJ1-1	CASSVRGTEAFF	TGTGCCAGCAGTGTCCGGGGCACTGAAGCTTTCTTT
-	17	-	TRBV28	TRBJ1-5	CASSARSRPLSNQPQHF	TGTGCCAGCAGTGCCCGGAGCAGGCCCCTAAGCAATCAGCCCCAGCATTTT
-	13	TRBD2	TRBV7-3	TRBJ2-7	CASSQGGAYEQYF	TGTGCCAGCAGCCAGGGAGGGGCCTACGAGCAGTACTTC
-	17	TRBD2	TRBV4-3	TRBJ2-1	CASSQGTSRSSYNEQFF	TGCGCCAGCAGCCAAGGGACTAGCAGAAGCTCCTACAATGAGCAGTTCTTC
-	17	-	TRBV19	TRBJ2-3	CASSIGLGIKGADTQYF	TGTGCCAGTAGTATTGGCCTAGGGATTAAGGGGGCAGATACGCAGTATTTT
few	15	TRBD2	TRBV7-6	TRBJ2-1	CASSLGASGSNEQFF	TGTGCCAGCAGCTTAGGGGCTAGCGGGAGCAATGAGCAGTTCTTC
-	13	-	TRBV12-5	TRBJ1-1	CASGSGRTTEAFF	TGTGCTAGTGGTTCTGGGCGGACCACTGAAGCTTTCTTT
-	15	-	TRBV7-2	TRBJ1-4	CASSLEGTTNEKLFF	TGTGCCAGCAGCTTAGAGGGCACAACTAATGAAAAACTGTTTTTT
once	14	TRBD2	TRBV7-8	TRBJ2-2	CASRKRGNTGELFF	TGTGCCAGCAGAAAGCGGGGGAACACCGGGGAGCTGTTTTTT
-	16	TRBD2	TRBV5-1	TRBJ2-3	CASSVTSGRSTDTQYF	TGCGCCAGCAGCGTGACTAGCGGGAGATCCACAGATACGCAGTATTTT
once	15	-	TRBV5-4	TRBJ1-6	CASSLLNPYNSPLHF	TGTGCCAGCAGCTTGCTTAACCCCTATAATTCACCCCTCCACTTT
-	14	TRBD2	TRBV9	TRBJ2-1	CASSLSSGNNEQFF	TGTGCCAGCAGCCTTTCTAGCGGGAACAATGAGCAGTTCTTC
-	16	-	TRBV9	TRBJ2-2	CASSVGQGLNTGELFF	TGTGCCAGCAGCGTAGGGCAGGGGCTAAACACCGGGGAGCTGTTTTTT